The rows below give T cell receptor beta chains drawn from one sample of a study of blood T cell repertoires in COVID-19. The data were produced by immunoSEQ multiplex PCR, yet TCRdb's version contains in-frame clones alone and is incomplete. Of approximately 290,000 clones listed, 70% to 90% are singletons. Sequenced material: peripheral blood. The origin of the receptors is a woman aged 60-75 years with acute or convalescent COVID-19. Both conserved end residues are part of each CDR3. Each record gives: J gene, clone size, V gene, D gene, CDR3 protein, CDR3 DNA. The D gene is left open where the match is weak. For some rows the clone size is stated as once, few or many, or as a class when expanded; others skip it.

TRBJ1-5,.,TRBV28,.,CASSPHQGSRDQPQHF,TGTGCCAGCAGCCCCCACCAGGGTTCTAGGGATCAGCCCCAGCATTTT
TRBJ2-2,.,TRBV2,.,CASSEGQGWDTGELFF,TGTGCCAGCAGTGAAGGGCAGGGGTGGGACACCGGGGAGCTGTTTTTT
TRBJ1-4,.,TRBV5-1,TRBD1,CASSLEGQGTNEKLFF,TGCGCCAGCAGCTTGGAAGGACAGGGAACTAATGAAAAACTGTTTTTT
TRBJ2-7,.,TRBV6-5,TRBD1,CASSFGTGGVEQYF,TGTGCCAGCAGTTTCGGGACAGGGGGTGTTGAGCAGTACTTC
TRBJ2-5,.,TRBV9,TRBD1,CASSVDPRGETQYF,TGTGCCAGCAGCGTAGATCCCAGGGGGGAGACCCAGTACTTC
TRBJ1-1,.,TRBV19,.,CASSPREAMNTEAFF,TGTGCCAGTAGTCCTCGGGAAGCCATGAACACTGAAGCTTTCTTT
TRBJ2-7,many,TRBV29-1,.,CSVDAGKSYEQYF,TGCAGCGTTGATGCGGGGAAGTCCTACGAGCAGTACTTC
TRBJ1-2,.,TRBV6-2/TRBV6-3,TRBD1,CASSYSRDSLRGYTF,TGTGCCAGCAGTTACTCTCGGGACAGCCTGCGGGGCTACACCTTC
TRBJ2-4,.,TRBV4-2,TRBD2,CASSQARTSGRAGDKNIQYF,TGTGCCAGCAGCCAAGCCCGGACTAGCGGGAGGGCCGGGGACAAAAACATTCAGTACTTC
TRBJ2-7,.,TRBV28,.,CASSLAPGVQYF,TGTGCCAGCAGTTTAGCCCCAGGGGTGCAGTACTTC
TRBJ1-2,.,TRBV5-8,TRBD1,CASSLGTGLNYGYTF,TGTGCCTCAAGTCTAGGGACAGGATTAAACTATGGCTACACCTTC
TRBJ2-4,.,TRBV29-1,TRBD2,CSGGLAGAGNIQYF,TGCAGCGGCGGACTAGCGGGGGCAGGGAACATTCAGTACTTC
TRBJ2-4,.,TRBV28,.,CASSQMGSLLAKNIQYF,TGTGCCAGCAGCCAAATGGGGAGTCTACTAGCCAAAAACATTCAGTACTTC
TRBJ2-1,.,TRBV2,.,CASTIDRPSYNEQFF,TGTGCCAGCACGATCGACAGGCCCTCCTACAATGAGCAGTTCTTC
TRBJ1-2,.,TRBV10-3,TRBD1,CAISDQGQGGSYGYTF,TGTGCCATCAGTGATCAGGGACAGGGCGGTAGCTATGGCTACACCTTC
TRBJ2-7,once,TRBV7-2,TRBD2,CASSLGAGGPGEQYF,TGTGCCAGCAGCTTAGGAGCGGGGGGGCCGGGGGAGCAGTACTTC
TRBJ1-4,.,TRBV19,.,CASSIGYATNEKLFF,TGTGCCAGTAGTATCGGGTACGCAACTAATGAAAAACTGTTTTTT